A single sample gave rise to the 21 T cell receptor beta chains below, sequenced in a study of OX40 agonist ivuxolimab in advanced cancers. TCRdb's table, derived via immunoSEQ multiplex PCR, lists solely in-frame clones and lacks some. The data contain fewer than 140,000 clones, around nine tenths of them singletons. The sample here was CD4+ or CD8+ T cells sorted from blood, taken in a trial of the OX40 agonist ivuxolimab. These receptors were collected from an adult with an advanced solid tumor such as melanoma, head and neck, liver or kidney cancer.

The chain is built from TRBV7-2 and TRBJ2-5; D remains ambiguous. Trimming took off 5 bases at V and 2 bases at J, with 12 bases between the two ends. Germline CDR1 and CDR2: SGHTA and FQGNSA. The CDR3 is 14 residues long. The CDR3 region is CASSPPGGQETQYF. CDR3 bases: TGTGCCAGCAGCCCCCCGGGTGGTCAAGAGACCCAGTACTTC.

The J gene is TRBJ2-5, the V gene TRBV7-2, with 9 bases matching TRBD1. Trimming removed 7 bases from V and 5 bases from J; junction bases left unmatched: 8. CDR1 is SGHTA and CDR2 is FQGNSA in the germline V gene. CDR3 length: 14 residues. The CDR3: CASKKGTGWETQYF. CDR3 nucleotides: TGTGCCAGCAAGAAAGGGACAGGGTGGGAGACCCAGTACTTC.

The V call is TRBV18, the J call TRBJ2-7; 9 positions agree with TRBD1. CDR3 length equals 15 residues. CDR1 is KGHSH, CDR2 LQKENI, per germline. The ends lost 3 bases at V and 1 base at J; junction bases unmatched: 4. The CDR3 coding sequence is TGTGCCAGCTCACCGAGACAGGGGGAATCCTACGAGCAGTACTTC. Protein sequence: CASSPRQGESYEQYF.

The chain uses TRBV28 and TRBJ2-2; 9 bases agree with TRBD2. Losses at the gene ends were 5 bases for V and 8 bases for J; bases not matched to a gene: 18. Germline CDR1 and CDR2: MDHEN and SYDVKM. The CDR3 contains 18 residues. CDR3 coding DNA: TGTGCCAGCAGTCCCCTTGGAGGAGCGGGGGGAGGGACTGGGGAGCTGTTTTTT. The encoded protein is CASSPLGGAGGGTGELFF. Based on the CDR3 plus reference TRBV28 and TRBJ2-2, the full variable domain is DVKVTQSSRYLVKRTGEKVFLECVQDMDHENMFWYRQDPGLGLRLIYFSYDVKMKEKGDIPEGYSVSREKKERFSLILESASTNQTSMYLCASSPLGGAGGGTGELFFGEGSRLTVL.

V usage is TRBV7-9 and J usage is TRBJ2-3; possibly TRBD1 for D (7 bases). The CDR3 extends over 16 amino acids. V was trimmed by 4 bases and J by 1 base, leaving 15 bases between them. Germline lookup yields CDR1 SEHNR and CDR2 FQNEAQ (reference sequence). CDR3 sequence (DNA): TGTGCCAGCAGCTCTTCCGGAGGGGGCCGCACAGATACGCAGTATTTT. This encodes CASSSSGGGRTDTQYF.

This clone has just one count. This chain links TRBV28 with TRBJ1-5; the D gene is possibly TRBD1 (6 bases). The CDR3 spans 13 residues. Germline V gene data show CDR1 as MDHEN and CDR2 as SYDVKM. V dropped 11 bases and J dropped 6 bases, with 17 bases sitting between them. The CDR3 protein is CASRGGGTQPQHF. CDR3 DNA: TGTGCCTCCCGAGGGGGGGGTACTCAGCCCCAGCATTTT.

The CDR3 loop is CASNALSSGANVLTF. CDR3 coding DNA: TGTGCCAGTAACGCTCTAAGCTCTGGGGCCAACGTCCTGACTTTC. The chain carries TRBV19 and TRBJ2-6; D remains ambiguous. This CDR3 has 15 residues. Trimming shortened V by 7 bases and J by 0 bases, and 10 bases separated the two germline ends. Germline V gives CDR1 LNHDA, CDR2 SQIVND (reference sequence).

V usage is TRBV5-1 and J usage is TRBJ2-5; D tentatively fits TRBD1 or TRBD2 (6 bases each). Between the trimmed V and J ends, which lost 4 bases and 4 bases, there was a span of 17 bases. Germline CDR1 is SGHRS and CDR2 is YFSETQ. The CDR3 has 15 residues. The CDR3 DNA follows: TGCGCCAGCAGCCCGGAAAAGGGGGGTTCAGAGACCCAGTACTTC. This codes for CASSPEKGGSETQYF.

The rearrangement uses TRBV5-6 and TRBJ1-2; 7 nucleotides match TRBD1. The CDR3 totals 15 residues. The V segment lost 5 bases and the J segment 2 bases; nucleotides outside the gene matches: 9. Per germline, CDR1 SGHDT and CDR2 YYEEEE. In nucleotides, the CDR3 is TGTGCCAGCAGTTCGACAGGGATAAAGAACTATGGCTACACCTTC. It translates to CASSSTGIKNYGYTF.

The chain carries TRBV18 and TRBJ1-2, with no clear D. The germline V and J ends were trimmed by 6 bases and 4 bases, with 12 bases remaining between them. Germline assignment: CDR1 KGHSH and CDR2 LQKENI. CDR3 length: 13 residues. The CDR3 sequence: CASSPAGRYGYTF. DNA of the CDR3: TGTGCCAGCTCCCCCGCCGGACGCTATGGCTACACCTTC.

The rearrangement uses TRBV28 and TRBJ1-4; D is perhaps TRBD1 (6 bases). The CDR3 extends over 14 amino acids. Germline-derived CDR1 and CDR2 are MDHEN and SYDVKM. With 7 bases removed from V and 4 bases from J, the gap between germline ends came to 13 bases. DNA for the CDR3: TGTGCCAGCAACAAGGACAGCCATAATGAAAAACTGTTTTTT. Protein sequence: CASNKDSHNEKLFF.

This sequence joins TRBV7-2 and TRBJ2-7; no reliable D call. Between the trimmed V and J ends, which lost 4 bases and 2 bases, there was a span of 12 bases. The CDR3 is 14 residues long. The V gene's germline CDR1 is SGHTA and CDR2 FQGNSA. CDR3 protein: CASSSDPSPYEQYF. CDR3 DNA: TGTGCCAGCAGCTCCGATCCATCCCCCTACGAGCAGTACTTC.

This clone was recorded only once. The chain uses TRBV4-3 and TRBJ1-4, with TRBD1 identical over 8 bases. The CDR3 spans 15 residues. V lost 4 bases to trimming and J lost 8 bases; unmatched junction nucleotides: 9. Germline loops: CDR1 LGHNA, CDR2 YSLEER. The CDR3 DNA reads as TGCGCCAGCAGCCCGCAGGGGGCGAGGCAGGAAAAACTGTTTTTT. Residues: CASSPQGARQEKLFF.

In its sample, this clone was seen once. The V call is TRBV7-2, the J call TRBJ1-5; TRBD1 agrees at 9 bases. This CDR3 comprises 15 residues. V lost 0 bases and J lost 10; bases outside the gene matches: 7. Germline V CDR1 and CDR2: SGHTA, FQGNSA. In DNA form, the CDR3 reads TGTGCCAGCAGCTTAGCCTCGACAGGGGGGGTCCCCCAGCATTTT. It specifies CASSLASTGGVPQHF.

With regard to this clone: The same CDR3 also results from other DNA sequences found in this sample. The chain is built from TRBV7-2 and TRBJ2-1, with TRBD1 identical over 10 bases. Trimming at V came to 2 bases and at J to 7 bases, leaving 5 bases not matched to a gene. CDR1 and CDR2 from the germline V gene are SGHTA and FQGNSA. The CDR3 is 15 residues long. DNA of the CDR3: TGTGCCAGCAGCTTATGGGGACAGGGGTTGAATGAGCAGTTCTTC. This gives the protein CASSLWGQGLNEQFF. Full variable domain (missing parts from reference TRBV7-2 and TRBJ2-1): GAGVSQSPSNKVTEKGKDVELRCDPISGHTALYWYRQSLGQGLEFLIYFQGNSAPDKSGLPSDRFSAERTGGSVSTLTIQRTQQEDSAVYLCASSLWGQGLNEQFFGPGTRLTVL.

A single count supports this clone. The V call is TRBV11-3, the J call TRBJ2-3, with 13 bases that match TRBD2. Germline CDR1 SGHNT, CDR2 YENEEA. This CDR3 comprises 18 residues. Trimming cost V 3 bases and J 3 bases; bases outside gene matches: 9. The CDR3 bases are TGTGCCAGCAGCTTTTATTTGACTAGCGGGGGGCTAACAGATACGCAGTATTTT. Translation gives CASSFYLTSGGLTDTQYF. The full variable domain, rest sourced from reference TRBV11-3 and TRBJ2-3, is EAGVVQSPRYKIIEKKQPVAFWCNPISGHNTLYWYLQNLGQGPELLIRYENEEAVDDSQLPKDRFSAERLKGVDSTLKIQPAELGDSAVYLCASSFYLTSGGLTDTQYFGPGTRLTVL.

The J gene is TRBJ1-5, the V gene TRBV19; the D gene is possibly TRBD1 (6 bases). Germline CDR1 LNHDA, CDR2 SQIVND (reference sequence). Trimming removed 3 bases at V and 1 base at J, with 13 bases between. The CDR3 sequence is 16 residues long. CDR3 bases: TGTGCCAGTAGTATGGTAAGGGGGGGAAGCAATCAGCCCCAGCATTTT. It translates to CASSMVRGGSNQPQHF.

The V call is TRBV19, the J call TRBJ2-3; 10 bases are a match to TRBD1. Trimming cost V 4 bases and J 4 bases; bases outside gene matches: 5. The CDR3 spans 15 residues. Germline assignment: CDR1 LNHDA and CDR2 SQIVND (reference sequence). Here the CDR3 reads CASSTRTGGADTQYF. The CDR3 DNA reads as TGTGCCAGTAGTACCAGGACAGGGGGAGCAGATACGCAGTATTTT.

This clone was counted only a few times. J is TRBJ1-5 and V is TRBV15; TRBD1 matches at 9 bases. The CDR3 is 18 amino acids. The germline V gene encodes CDR1 LNHNV and CDR2 YYDKDF (reference sequence). The ends lost 1 base at V and 0 bases at J; junction bases unmatched: 7. This CDR3 is CATSRASGQGYSNQPQHF. Written as DNA, the CDR3 is TGTGCCACCAGCAGAGCCTCGGGACAGGGATATAGCAATCAGCCCCAGCATTTT.

V usage is TRBV11-2 and J usage is TRBJ2-5; D not certain. Trimming left V 2 bases short and J 2 bases short, with 15 bases between. The germline V gene encodes CDR1 SGHAT and CDR2 FQNNGV. The CDR3 spans 16 residues. The CDR3 sequence is CASSLNAGKEQETQYF. CDR3 nucleotide sequence: TGTGCCAGCAGCTTAAACGCAGGAAAGGAGCAAGAGACCCAGTACTTC.

This clone was observed once. The chain joins TRBV6-5 to TRBJ2-1; 8 bases align to TRBD1. CDR3 size: 14 residues. The J segment lost 10 bases and the V segment lost 5 bases, leaving 10 bases of the junction unmatched. CDR1 is MNHEY and CDR2 is SVGAGI in the germline V gene. The CDR3 spells CASSPRQGTGEQFF. Here the CDR3 DNA reads TGTGCCAGCAGTCCCCGACAGGGGACGGGAGAGCAGTTCTTC.